The clone carrying this T cell receptor beta chain was seen only a few times. The sample is drawn from a study of cytomegalovirus exposure and HLA in healthy donors. Study-wide context: Membership in the Caucasian-associated ancestry cluster was found for around 85% of 300 to 500 genotyped donors.

The PCR had 60 Vbeta and 13 Jbeta primers. TCRdb's copy holds only in-frame clones and misses some; the assay was immunoSEQ multiplex PCR. The sample contains just over 200,000 clones, 65% to 80% of which appear only once. The V gene's germline CDR1 is WSHSY and CDR2 SAAADI. The V and J ends lost 5 bases and 6 bases, in that order; junction bases with no gene match: 4. The CDR3 runs 15 residues. The sequence was obtained from a man in his fifties in good health and CMV-seronegative. Sequencing used PBMCs. The chain couples TRBV10-2 to TRBJ2-3; 14 nucleotides agree with TRBD2. The DNA of the CDR3 is TGCGCCAGCAGTTCCGGGACTAGCGGGAGCGATACGCAGTATTTT. Its protein product is CASSSGTSGSDTQYF.